This T cell receptor (beta chain) was captured by sequencing in a study of blood T cell repertoires in COVID-19. Study summary: Whether acute or convalescent, the COVID-19 samples came from the United States, Italy and Spain. T cells, B-cell-depleted T cells, or PBMCs supplied cDNA or gDNA.

In the original processing: Amplification of reference gene primers provided the estimated nucleated cell counts. Assay used: immunoSEQ multiplex PCR; TCRdb lists only in-frame clones, some missing. V, J and clone size derive from that table, while D and trimming were established from the DNA sequence. Of about 67,000 clones listed, around nine tenths are singletons. The CDR3 extends over 16 amino acids. V shed 3 bases, J shed 0 bases, and the junction held 4 bases outside the gene matches. Germline V lookup: CDR1 LGHDT, CDR2 YNNKEL (reference sequence). This receptor was obtained from a woman at least 80 years old with acute or convalescent COVID-19. The V and J genes are TRBV3-1 (or the pseudogene TRBV3-2) and TRBJ2-7, with TRBD2 identical over 11 bases. The specimen was peripheral blood. CDR3 loop: CASSQPGTSGSYEQYF. DNA of the CDR3: TGTGCCAGCAGCCAGCCCGGGACTAGCGGCTCCTACGAGCAGTACTTC.